The source of this T cell receptor beta chain is a study of graft-versus-host responses after intestinal transplantation. Study as a whole: All recipients were given anti-thymocyte globulin induction, and tacrolimus and steroids were then administered for three to four years. Study-level findings and limits: Allografts of one patient group, those with graft-donor T cell macrochimerism, had high graft-versus-host to host-versus-graft clonal ratios. Some GvH clones were seen earlier in gut or blood, suggesting intestinal origin.

In germline, CDR1 is MNHNS, CDR2 SASEGT. CDR3 size: 13 residues. Measured with immunoSEQ multiplex PCR; TCRdb has only the in-frame clones, and not every one. The profile shows fewer than 25,000 clones, roughly 40% of them singletons. The sequence derives from a human patient who was an organ donor for intestinal transplantation. The chain carries TRBV6-1 and TRBJ2-5, with D possibly TRBD1 on 6 matching bases. The better agreement between TRBJ2-7 and the DNA end casts doubt on the J call. The material sequenced was alloreactive CD4+ T cells from a mixed lymphocyte reaction culture, taken before transplantation. Subset described: CFSE-low proliferating T cells sorted from approximately 6-day pre-transplant mixed lymphocyte reaction (GvH or HvG direction). CDR3 amino acids: CASRSGQPYEQYF. In nucleotides, the CDR3 is TGTGCCAGCAGATCAGGACAGCCCTACGAGCAGTACTTC.